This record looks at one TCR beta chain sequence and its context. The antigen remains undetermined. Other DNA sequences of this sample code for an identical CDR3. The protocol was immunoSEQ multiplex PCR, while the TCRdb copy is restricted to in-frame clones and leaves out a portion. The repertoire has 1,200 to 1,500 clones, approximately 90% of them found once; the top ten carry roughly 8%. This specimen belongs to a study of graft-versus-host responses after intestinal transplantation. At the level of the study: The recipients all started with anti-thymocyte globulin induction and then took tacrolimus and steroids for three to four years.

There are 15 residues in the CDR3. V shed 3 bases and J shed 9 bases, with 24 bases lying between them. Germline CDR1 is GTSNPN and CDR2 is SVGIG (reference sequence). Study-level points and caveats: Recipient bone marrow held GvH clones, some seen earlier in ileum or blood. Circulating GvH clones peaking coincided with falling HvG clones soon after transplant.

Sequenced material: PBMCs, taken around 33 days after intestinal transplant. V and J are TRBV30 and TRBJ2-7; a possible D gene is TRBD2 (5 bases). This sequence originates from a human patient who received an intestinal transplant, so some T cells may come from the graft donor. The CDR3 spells CAWSSLGLAGSGQYF. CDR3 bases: TGTGCCTGGAGCTCCCTAGGGCTCGCGGGCAGCGGGCAGTACTTC.